This T cell receptor beta chain was observed in a study of T cells in Graves' hyperthyroidism and ophthalmopathy (dated by TCRdb to 2018 to 2020). Looking at the study overall: Peripheral blood was sampled at the time of initial diagnosis, prior to any treatment. To identify TCR V-J signatures that set the groups apart, the researchers used a discovery cohort of more than 95 patients, made up of roughly 45 with Graves' ophthalmopathy and 57 with stable Graves' hyperthyroidism. Prospective prediction of ophthalmopathy was tested in an independent validation cohort of fewer than 20 hyperthyroidism patients and 15 to 17 patients who later progressed to ophthalmopathy. The 95 to 100 discovery patients were randomly divided into training and test sets at a 7:3 ratio. In several Graves' hyperthyroidism patients, the study also compared T-cell repertoires from thyroid tissue with T-cell repertoires from blood. Once sampling was done, hyperthyroidism patients were given methimazole at a starting dose of 30 mg daily, whereas ophthalmopathy patients were given high-dose intravenous methylprednisolone. TCR Vbeta CDR3 sequencing of 120 to 150 peripheral blood samples (approximately 44 ophthalmopathy, under 80 hyperthyroidism and about 17 progressor patients) is reported in the paper. Beyond this particular receptor, the publication reports: During validation, the model predicted progression to ophthalmopathy a median of roughly six months ahead of onset, with more than 60% sensitivity and about 75% specificity. In cross-validation, a model built on a 13 V-J signature told ophthalmopathy apart from stable hyperthyroidism with approximately 90% sensitivity and about 81% specificity, and in testing the same model reached 80%/75%. Most expanded thyroid clonotypes (frequency above 0.001) were also detected in blood, a finding suggesting that blood repertoires may reflect thyroid immune responses. Sample size was not statistically predetermined, and blinding of investigators to group allocation was not performed.

Counted from cysteine to phenylalanine, this CDR3 has 11 amino acids. The kept DNA is CDR3 alone, 33 bases in frame from the first base. V was cut back by 7 bases and J by 0 bases, leaving a gap of 5 bases between them. The germline V gene sets CDR1 to SQVTM and CDR2 to ANQGSEA. In the case of this clonotype: Its antigen is still unknown. It has no much larger one-base neighbor in the sample; base qualities were not kept.

Amplification of TCR beta CDR3 regions was carried out from RNA transcripts. A first-round RT-PCR of the TCR CDR3 used the HTBI primer set with the Qiagen OneStep RT-PCR kit. The libraries were constructed in a second round of multiplex PCR and then size-selected and purified. Paired-end sequencing of the libraries was performed with 100 bp reads on an Illumina HiSeq2000. Per the original workflow: SOAPnuke was used to process the raw data, with reads discarded if the reads contained adapters or uncalled bases, had a mean Phred below 15, or lacked an exact constant-primer or identifier match. High-quality paired reads were merged using COPE v1.2.5, and each unique nucleotide sequence was defined as a clonotype. MiTCR v1.1 was used to align the clonotypes against IMGT TRBV, TRBD and TRBJ reference segments. Analysis was restricted to V-J combinations with a frequency above 0.0001, which covered about 99% of repertoires. The TCS score was defined as F50 (clonal expansion) divided by E x V (chaos), with BLOSUM62-based TCRdist calculated between CDR3 peptides within each V-J. Welch's t-statistics and random forest reduced some 510 V-J features to 10 to 15, which were used in a naive Bayes classifier (R e1071). Thyroid-blood repertoire similarity was quantified with the Morisita-Horn index. TCRdb reanalyzed the raw reads on its own, using fastp at Q25 for trimming and MiXCR for clone calling, and kept in-frame beta chains. Each record represents a unique CDR3 protein, reported with the most common genes and DNA among its rows. The V and J calls here are based on TCRdb, not the publication. The sample table shows around 760,000 distinct CDR3 sequences, and 30% to 40% are seen once. The ten largest clonotypes hold roughly 30% of the sample.

A patient counted as having stable Graves' hyperthyroidism if no progression to ophthalmopathy occurred over 18 months of follow-up. Hyperthyroidism patients were aged 18 to 65 years and newly diagnosed, with disease duration of less than 2 months. Any patient with an uncontrolled infection, another autoimmune disease, pregnancy or lactation was excluded. Clinical symptoms, serum thyroxine and TRAb, thyroid ultrasound, and orbital computed tomography formed the basis for the diagnoses. PBMCs were isolated from approximately 10 ml of fresh peripheral blood by Ficoll-Paque density gradient centrifugation. Total RNA was extracted using Trizol reagent, and RNA quality was assessed on an Agilent 2100 Bioanalyzer.

The chain employs TRBV29-1 and TRBJ2-3; a confident D gene designation cannot be given. The source is a woman aged 40 to 55 with Graves' hyperthyroidism. Sequenced sample: blood. The CDR3 reads as follows: CSAPSTDTQYF. The nucleotide sequence reads TGCAGCGCCCCGAGCACAGATACGCAGTATTTT.